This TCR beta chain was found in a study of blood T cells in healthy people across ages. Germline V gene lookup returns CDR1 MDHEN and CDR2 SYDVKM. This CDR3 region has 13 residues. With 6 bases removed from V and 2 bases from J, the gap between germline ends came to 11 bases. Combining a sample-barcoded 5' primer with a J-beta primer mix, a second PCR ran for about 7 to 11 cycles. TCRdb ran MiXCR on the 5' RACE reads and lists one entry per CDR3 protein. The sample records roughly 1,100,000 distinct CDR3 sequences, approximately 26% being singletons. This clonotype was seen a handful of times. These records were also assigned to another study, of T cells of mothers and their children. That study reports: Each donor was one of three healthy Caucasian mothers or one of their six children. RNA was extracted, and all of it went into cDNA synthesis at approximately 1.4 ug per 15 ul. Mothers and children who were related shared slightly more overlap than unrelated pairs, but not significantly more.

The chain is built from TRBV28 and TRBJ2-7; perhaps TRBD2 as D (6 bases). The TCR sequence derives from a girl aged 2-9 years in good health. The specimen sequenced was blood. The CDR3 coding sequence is TGTGCCAGCAGCGGGAGCCCGCCCTACGAGCAGTACTTC. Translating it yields CASSGSPPYEQYF. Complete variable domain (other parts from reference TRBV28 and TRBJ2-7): DVKVTQSSRYLVKRTGEKVFLECVQDMDHENMFWYRQDPGLGLRLIYFSYDVKMKEKGDIPEGYSVSREKKERFSLILESASTNQTSMYLCASSGSPPYEQYFGPGTRLTVT.